This T cell receptor (beta chain) is from a study of CD8+ T cells in alopecia areata. General study points: Higher clonality and more expanded CD8+ clones appeared in lesional than normal scalp.

CDR1 DFQATT and CDR2 SNEGSKA come from the germline V gene (reference sequence). The CDR3 covers 10 residues. The ends were cut back, 7 bases at V and 2 bases at J, with 5 bases in the middle. Sorted populations comprised CD4+ and CD8+ T cells obtained from PBMCs. Reverse transcription of extracted RNA yielded cDNA, which provided the sequencing template. Sequencing used immunoSEQ multiplex PCR; TCRdb keeps in-frame clones, though not all of them. The data contain around 140,000 clones, around 58% of them singletons. Points on this clone: Its antigen is not identified.

The V and J genes are TRBV20-1 and TRBJ2-5; D is unclear. The receptor was isolated from a human donor with alopecia areata. The sample was CD4+ T cells sorted from blood, taken at week 0. The DNA for the CDR3 is TGCAGTGTGCGGCAAGAGACCCAGTACTTC. Translation: CSVRQETQYF.